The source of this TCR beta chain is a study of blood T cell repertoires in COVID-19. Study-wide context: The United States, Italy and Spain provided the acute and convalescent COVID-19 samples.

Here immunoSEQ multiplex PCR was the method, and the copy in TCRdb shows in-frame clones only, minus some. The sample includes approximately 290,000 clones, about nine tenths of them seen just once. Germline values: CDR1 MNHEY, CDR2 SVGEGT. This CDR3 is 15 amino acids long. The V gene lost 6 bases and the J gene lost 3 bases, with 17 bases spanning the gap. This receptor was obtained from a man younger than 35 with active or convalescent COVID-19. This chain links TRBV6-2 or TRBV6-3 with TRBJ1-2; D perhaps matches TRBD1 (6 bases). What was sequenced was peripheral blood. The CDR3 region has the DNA TGTGCCAGCAGCCGTGGACAGACCATCGACTATGGCTACACCTTC. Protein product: CASSRGQTIDYGYTF.